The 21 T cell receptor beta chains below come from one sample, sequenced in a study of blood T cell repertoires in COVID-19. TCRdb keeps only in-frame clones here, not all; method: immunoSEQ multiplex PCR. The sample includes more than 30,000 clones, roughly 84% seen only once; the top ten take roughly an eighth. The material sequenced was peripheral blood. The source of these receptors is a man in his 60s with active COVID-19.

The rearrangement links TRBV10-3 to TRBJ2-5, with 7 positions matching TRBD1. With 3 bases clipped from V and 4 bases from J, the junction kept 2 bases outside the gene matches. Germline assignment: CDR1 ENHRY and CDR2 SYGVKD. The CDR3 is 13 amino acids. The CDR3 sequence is CAISEGGRETQYF. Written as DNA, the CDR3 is TGTGCCATCAGTGAAGGGGGCAGAGAGACCCAGTACTTC.

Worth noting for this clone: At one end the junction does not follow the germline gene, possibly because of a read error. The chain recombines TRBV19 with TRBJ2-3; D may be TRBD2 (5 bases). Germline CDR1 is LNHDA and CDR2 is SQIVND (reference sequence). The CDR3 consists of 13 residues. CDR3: CANSPRTTDTQYF. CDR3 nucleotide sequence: TGTGCCAATAGTCCCCGGACTACAGATACGCAGTATTTT.

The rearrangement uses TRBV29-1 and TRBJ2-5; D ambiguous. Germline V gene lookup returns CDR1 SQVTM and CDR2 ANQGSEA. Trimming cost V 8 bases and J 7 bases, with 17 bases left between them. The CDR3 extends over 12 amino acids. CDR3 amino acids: CSPGPGEGTQYF. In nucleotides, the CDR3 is TGCAGCCCGGGCCCTGGAGAAGGGACCCAGTACTTC.

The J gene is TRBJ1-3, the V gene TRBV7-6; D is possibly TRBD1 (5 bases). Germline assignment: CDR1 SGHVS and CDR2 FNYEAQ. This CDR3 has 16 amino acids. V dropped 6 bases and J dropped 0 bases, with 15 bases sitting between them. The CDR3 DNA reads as TGTGCCAGCAGTCCGGACGGGGACTACTCTGGAAACACCATATATTTT. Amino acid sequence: CASSPDGDYSGNTIYF.

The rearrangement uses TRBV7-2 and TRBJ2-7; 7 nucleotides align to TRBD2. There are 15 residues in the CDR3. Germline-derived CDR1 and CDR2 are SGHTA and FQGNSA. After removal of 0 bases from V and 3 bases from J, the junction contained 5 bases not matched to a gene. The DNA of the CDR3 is TGTGCCAGCAGCTTAGCAAGCCAGCGGGGCTACGAGCAGTACTTC. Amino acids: CASSLASQRGYEQYF.

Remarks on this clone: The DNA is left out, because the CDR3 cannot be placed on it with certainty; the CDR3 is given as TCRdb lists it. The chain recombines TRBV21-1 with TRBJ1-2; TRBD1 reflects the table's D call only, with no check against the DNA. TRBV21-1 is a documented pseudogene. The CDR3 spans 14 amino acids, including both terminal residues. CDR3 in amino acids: CASSKVGQGNGYTF.

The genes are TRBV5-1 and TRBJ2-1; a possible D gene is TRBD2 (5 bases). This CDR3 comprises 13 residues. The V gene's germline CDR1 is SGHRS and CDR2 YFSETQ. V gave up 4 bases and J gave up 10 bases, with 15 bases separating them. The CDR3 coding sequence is TGCGCCAGCAGCGCCGCTCTAGCCCAGGAGCAGTTCTTC. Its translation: CASSAALAQEQFF. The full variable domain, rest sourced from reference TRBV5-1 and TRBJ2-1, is KAGVTQTPRYLIKTRGQQVTLSCSPISGHRSVSWYQQTPGQGLQFLFEYFSETQRNKGNFPGRFSGRQFSNSRSEMNVSTLELGDSALYLCASSAALAQEQFFGPGTRLTVL.

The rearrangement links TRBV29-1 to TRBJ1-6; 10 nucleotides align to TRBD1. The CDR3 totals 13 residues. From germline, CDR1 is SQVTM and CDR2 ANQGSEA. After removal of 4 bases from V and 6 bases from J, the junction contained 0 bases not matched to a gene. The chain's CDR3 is CSVGTGGNSPLHF. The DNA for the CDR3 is TGCAGCGTTGGGACAGGGGGTAATTCACCCCTCCACTTT. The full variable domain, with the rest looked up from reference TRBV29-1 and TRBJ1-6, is SAVISQKPSRDICQRGTSLTIQCQVDSQVTMMFWYRQQPGQSLTLIATANQGSEATYESGFVIDKFPISRPNLTFSTLTVSNMSPEDSSIYLCSVGTGGNSPLHFGNGTRLTVT.

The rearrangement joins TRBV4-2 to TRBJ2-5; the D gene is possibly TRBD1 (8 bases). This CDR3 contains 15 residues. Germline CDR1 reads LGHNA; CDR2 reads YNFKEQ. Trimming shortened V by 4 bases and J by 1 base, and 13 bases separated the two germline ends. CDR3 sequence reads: CASSPYRGGQETQYF. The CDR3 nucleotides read TGTGCCAGCAGCCCCTACAGGGGGGGCCAAGAGACCCAGTACTTC.

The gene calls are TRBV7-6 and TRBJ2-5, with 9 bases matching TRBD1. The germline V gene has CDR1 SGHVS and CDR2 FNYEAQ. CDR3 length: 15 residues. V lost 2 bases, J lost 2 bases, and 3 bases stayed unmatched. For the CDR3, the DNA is TGTGCCAGCAGCTTATACAGGGGGCCGCAAGAGACCCAGTACTTC. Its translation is CASSLYRGPQETQYF.

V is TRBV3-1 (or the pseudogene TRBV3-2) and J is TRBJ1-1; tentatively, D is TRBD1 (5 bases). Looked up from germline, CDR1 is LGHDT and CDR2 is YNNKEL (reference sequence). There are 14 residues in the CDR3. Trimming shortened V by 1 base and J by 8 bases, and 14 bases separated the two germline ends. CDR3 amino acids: CASSQGGELGEAFF. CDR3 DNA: TGTGCCAGCAGCCAAGGGGGGGAACTCGGGGAAGCTTTCTTT.

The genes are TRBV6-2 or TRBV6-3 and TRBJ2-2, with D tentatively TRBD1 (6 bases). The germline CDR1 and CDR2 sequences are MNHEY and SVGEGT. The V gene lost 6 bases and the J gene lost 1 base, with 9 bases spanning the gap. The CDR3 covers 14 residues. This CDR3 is CASSQGQNTGELFF. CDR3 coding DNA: TGTGCCAGCAGCCAGGGACAGAACACCGGGGAGCTGTTTTTT.

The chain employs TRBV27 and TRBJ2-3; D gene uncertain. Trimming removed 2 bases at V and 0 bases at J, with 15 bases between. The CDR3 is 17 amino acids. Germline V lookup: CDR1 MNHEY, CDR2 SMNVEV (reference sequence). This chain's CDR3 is CASSLRLASLSTDTQYF. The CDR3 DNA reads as TGTGCCAGCAGTTTACGCCTTGCGTCCCTAAGCACAGATACGCAGTATTTT.

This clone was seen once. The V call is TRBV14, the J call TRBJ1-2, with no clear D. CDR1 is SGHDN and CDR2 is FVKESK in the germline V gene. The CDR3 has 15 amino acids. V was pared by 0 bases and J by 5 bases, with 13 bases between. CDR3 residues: CASSQERGLNYGYTF. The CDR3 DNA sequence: TGTGCCAGCAGCCAAGAGAGAGGGCTAAATTATGGCTACACCTTC.

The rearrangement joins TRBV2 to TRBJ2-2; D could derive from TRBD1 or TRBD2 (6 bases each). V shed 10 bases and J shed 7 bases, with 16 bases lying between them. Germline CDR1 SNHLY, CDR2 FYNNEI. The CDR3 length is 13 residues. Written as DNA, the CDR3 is TGTGCCACCAGGGACTCCAGGGGCGGGGAGCTGTTTTTT. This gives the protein CATRDSRGGELFF.

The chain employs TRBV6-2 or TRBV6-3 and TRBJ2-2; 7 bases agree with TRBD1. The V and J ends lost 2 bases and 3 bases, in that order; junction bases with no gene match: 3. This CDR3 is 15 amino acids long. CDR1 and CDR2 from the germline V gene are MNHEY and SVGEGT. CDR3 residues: CASSYTGTDTGELFF. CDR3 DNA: TGTGCCAGCAGTTACACTGGGACAGACACCGGGGAGCTGTTTTTT.

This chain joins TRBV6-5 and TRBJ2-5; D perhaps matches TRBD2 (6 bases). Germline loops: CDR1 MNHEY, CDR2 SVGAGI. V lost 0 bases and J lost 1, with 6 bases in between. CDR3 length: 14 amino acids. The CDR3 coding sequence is TGTGCCAGCAGTTACTCGGGGGGCCAAGAGACCCAGTACTTC. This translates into CASSYSGGQETQYF.

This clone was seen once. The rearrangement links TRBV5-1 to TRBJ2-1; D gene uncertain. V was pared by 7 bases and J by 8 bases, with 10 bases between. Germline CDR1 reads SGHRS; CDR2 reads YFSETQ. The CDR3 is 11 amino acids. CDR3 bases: TGCGCCAGCTCGGGTCTGTATGAGCAGTTCTTC. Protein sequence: CASSGLYEQFF.

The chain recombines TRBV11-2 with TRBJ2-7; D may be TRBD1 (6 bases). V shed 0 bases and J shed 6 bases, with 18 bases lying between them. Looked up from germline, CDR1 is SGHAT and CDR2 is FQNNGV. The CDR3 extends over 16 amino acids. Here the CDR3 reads CASSLDLGRGGLEQYF. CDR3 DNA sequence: TGTGCCAGCAGCTTAGATCTAGGCAGGGGTGGGCTCGAGCAGTACTTC.

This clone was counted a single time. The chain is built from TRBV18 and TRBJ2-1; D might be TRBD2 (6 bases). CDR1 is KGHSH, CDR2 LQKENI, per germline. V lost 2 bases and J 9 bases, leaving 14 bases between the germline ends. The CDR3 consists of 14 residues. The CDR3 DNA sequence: TGTGCCAGCTCACCAACACAGGTGGGGGGTGAGCAGTTCTTC. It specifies CASSPTQVGGEQFF. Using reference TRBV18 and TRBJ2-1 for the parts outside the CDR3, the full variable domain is NAGVMQNPRHLVRRRGQEARLRCSPMKGHSHVYWYRQLPEEGLKFMVYLQKENIIDESGMPKERFSAEFPKEGPSILRIQQVVRGDSAAYFCASSPTQVGGEQFFGPGTRLTVL.

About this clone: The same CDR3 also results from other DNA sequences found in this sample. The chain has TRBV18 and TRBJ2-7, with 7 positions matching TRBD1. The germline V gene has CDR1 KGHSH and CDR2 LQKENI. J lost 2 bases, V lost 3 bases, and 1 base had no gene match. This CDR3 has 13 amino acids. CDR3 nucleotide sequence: TGTGCCAGCTCACCGGGACAGACCTACGAGCAGTACTTC. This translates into CASSPGQTYEQYF.